What follows is one T cell receptor beta chain and its context. Its antigen is not known. Clones were sequenced by immunoSEQ multiplex PCR, and TCRdb holds only the in-frame ones, with some missing. The table shows roughly 68,000 clones, with around 91% occurring only once. The data were taken from a study of OX40 agonist ivuxolimab in advanced cancers. Study details: At 65% to 90% male, the cohort had a mean age of 60 years, ranging from 23 to 79. Findings of the study overall: Low normalized T-cell clonal expansion was additionally recorded for some nonresponders.

CDR1 SGHVS and CDR2 FQNEAQ come from the germline V gene. CDR3 length: 14 residues. V gave up 5 bases and J gave up 1 base, with 11 bases separating them. A history of autoimmune disease or systemic immunosuppression excluded patients. On cycle 4 day 1 and cycle 7 day 1, as well as at baseline, blood was sampled. This TCR was sampled from an adult with an advanced solid tumor such as melanoma, head and neck, liver or kidney cancer. The chain links TRBV7-8 to TRBJ2-5, with D possibly matching TRBD2 (5 bases). Specimen: CD4+ or CD8+ T cells sorted from blood, collected in a trial of the OX40 agonist ivuxolimab. This CDR3 reads CASSRVGSQETQYF. The CDR3 DNA sequence: TGTGCCAGCAGCCGCGTAGGGAGCCAAGAGACCCAGTACTTC. The full variable domain, completed using reference TRBV7-8 and TRBJ2-5, is GAGVSQSPRYKVAKRGQDVALRCDPISGHVSLFWYQQALGQGPEFLTYFQNEAQLDKSGLPSDRFFAERPEGSVSTLKIQRTQQEDSAVYLCASSRVGSQETQYFGPGTRLLVL.